This is a list of T cell receptor beta chains from one sample in a study of human T cells and chemical hapten exposure. A single record per CDR3 protein comes from TCRdb applying MiXCR to the 5' RACE reads. The sample lists over 95,000 distinct CDR3 sequences, approximately 20% occurring once. The receptor set was obtained from a human donor in good health. Both conserved end residues are part of each CDR3. The D gene is left open where the match is weak. Not every row has a clone size; where given, it reads once, few, many or a size class.

>NA|TRBV20-1|13|few|TRBJ1-2
CSAIRGRGYGYTF
TGCAGTGCTATCCGAGGACGGGGATATGGCTACACCTTC
>TRBD2|TRBV6-1|19|NA|TRBJ2-1
CASSPGGLAGEVSYNEQFF
TGTGCCAGCAGTCCAGGAGGACTAGCGGGAGAGGTCTCCTACAATGAGCAGTTCTTC
>NA|TRBV5-1|14|NA|TRBJ2-4
CASSSQGYKNIQYF
TGCGCCAGCAGCTCGCAGGGATACAAAAACATTCAGTACTTC
>TRBD2|TRBV7-9|18|many|TRBJ2-3
CASSLVGRMRVHADTQYF
TGTGCCAGCAGCTTAGTCGGGAGGATGCGGGTGCACGCAGATACGCAGTATTTT
>NA|TRBV28|16|few|TRBJ2-7
CASSPPGPGGVYEQYF
TGTGCCAGCAGTCCCCCGGGGCCCGGGGGCGTCTACGAGCAGTACTTC
>TRBD1|TRBV28|12|NA|TRBJ1-2
CAVDRVDYGYTF
TGTGCCGTGGACAGGGTCGACTATGGCTACACCTTC
>NA|TRBV6-5|15|NA|TRBJ1-5
CASSYGRDGNQPQHF
TGTGCCAGCAGTTACGGAAGGGATGGCAATCAGCCCCAGCATTTT
>TRBD1|TRBV27|13|NA|TRBJ2-1
CASGTGVYNEQFF
TGTGCCTCCGGGACAGGGGTTTACAATGAGCAGTTCTTC
>NA|TRBV6-6|17|few|TRBJ2-1
CASSFSGPGDSYNEQFF
TGTGCCAGCAGTTTTTCAGGGCCCGGAGACTCCTACAATGAGCAGTTCTTC
>NA|TRBV6-6|13|few|TRBJ2-1
CASRGALNNEQFF
TGTGCCAGCAGAGGGGCCCTTAACAATGAGCAGTTCTTC
>TRBD2|TRBV2|14|few|TRBJ2-2
CASSGRGSTGELFF
TGTGCCAGCAGCGGGCGGGGGAGCACCGGGGAGCTGTTTTTT
>NA|TRBV7-6|15|NA|TRBJ2-3
CASSYLGERTDTQYF
TGTGCCAGCAGCTACCTAGGGGAGCGCACAGATACGCAGTATTTT
>NA|TRBV6-5|17|NA|TRBJ2-2
CASSYSPHRANTGELFF
TGTGCCAGCAGTTACTCCCCCCACAGGGCCAACACCGGGGAGCTGTTTTTT
>NA|TRBV12-3/TRBV12-4|14|NA|TRBJ2-2
CASSGRMETGELFF
TGTGCCAGCAGCGGGAGAATGGAAACCGGGGAGCTGTTTTTT
>TRBD2|TRBV4-1|15|few|TRBJ2-1
CASSLGGSMRNEQFF
TGCGCCAGCAGCCTCGGGGGGAGTATGAGGAATGAGCAGTTCTTC
>NA|TRBV3-1|15|few|TRBJ1-3
CASSQDRALGNTIYF
TGTGCCAGCAGCCAAGATCGTGCTCTCGGAAACACCATATATTTT
>TRBD2|TRBV29-1|15|NA|TRBJ2-1
CSVEPSLAGVGEQFF
TGCAGCGTTGAGCCGAGTCTAGCGGGAGTAGGGGAGCAGTTCTTC
>NA|TRBV18|13|few|TRBJ2-4
CASSPLQENIQYF
TGTGCCAGCTCACCCTTACAGGAAAACATTCAGTACTTC
>NA|TRBV5-1|15|few|TRBJ1-2
CASSLELGGSYGYTF
TGCGCCAGCAGCTTGGAGCTAGGGGGGAGCTATGGCTACACCTTC
>NA|TRBV6-6|12|few|TRBJ2-3
CASSLVTDTQYF
TGTGCCAGCAGTCTTGTCACAGATACGCAGTATTTT
>NA|TRBV12-3/TRBV12-4|15|few|TRBJ2-7
CASSPQRGAQREQYF
TGTGCCAGCAGTCCCCAACGGGGGGCCCAAAGGGAGCAGTACTTC
>NA|TRBV6-5|14|NA|TRBJ2-3
CASSRGPSTDTQYF
TGTGCCAGCAGCCGAGGGCCCTCGACAGATACGCAGTATTTT
>NA|TRBV12-3/TRBV12-4|14|NA|TRBJ1-6
CASSLRAGNAPLHF
TGTGCCAGCAGTTTAAGGGCCGGGAATGCGCCCCTCCACTTT
>TRBD2|TRBV20-1|16|NA|TRBJ2-1
CSASGTSGRRGNEQFF
TGCAGTGCTAGCGGGACTAGCGGGAGAAGGGGCAATGAGCAGTTCTTC
>TRBD1|TRBV2|14|few|TRBJ1-4
CASNHDRGQEKLFF
TGTGCCAGCAACCACGACAGGGGGCAAGAAAAACTGTTTTTT
>NA|TRBV9|14|few|TRBJ2-7
CASSVGGKSYEQYF
TGTGCCAGCAGCGTAGGCGGGAAAAGCTACGAGCAGTACTTC
>NA|TRBV18|14|few|TRBJ2-1
CASSPRITANEQFF
TGTGCCAGCTCACCAAGGATAACGGCCAATGAGCAGTTCTTC
>NA|TRBV6-2/TRBV6-3|17|NA|TRBJ2-5
CASSSDLVAVDQETQYF
TGTGCCAGCAGTAGTGATTTGGTAGCGGTCGACCAAGAGACCCAGTACTTC
>NA|TRBV3-1|14|NA|TRBJ1-1
CASSPPAGGTEAFF
TGTGCCAGCAGCCCCCCGGCTGGGGGCACTGAAGCTTTCTTT